This is a list of T cell receptor beta chains from one sample in a study of blood T cell repertoires in COVID-19. Here immunoSEQ multiplex PCR was the method, and the copy in TCRdb shows in-frame clones only, minus some. Of over 150,000 clones listed, over 80% were seen once; the top ten hold approximately 2.9%. The sequenced material came from peripheral blood. The receptor source for this set is a woman aged 60-75 years with acute or convalescent COVID-19. The CDR3 runs from the conserved cysteine through the conserved F or W. Each record gives: clone size, J gene, D gene, V gene, CDR3 protein, CDR3 DNA. The D gene is left open where the match is weak. The size of a clone is reported for some rows only, either as once, few or many, or as a class for expanded clones.

clone_size: .; j_call: TRBJ2-3; d_call: TRBD2; v_call: TRBV18; cdr3_aa: CASSPLLQRGNTDTQYF; cdr3_nt: TGTGCCAGCTCACCATTATTGCAGCGGGGAAACACAGATACGCAGTATTTT
clone_size: .; j_call: TRBJ1-2; d_call: .; v_call: TRBV19; cdr3_aa: CASSYSGDVGYGYTF; cdr3_nt: TGTGCCAGCTCCTACAGCGGGGACGTTGGCTATGGCTACACCTTC
clone_size: .; j_call: TRBJ1-2; d_call: .; v_call: TRBV5-1; cdr3_aa: CASTETLQAPGGYTF; cdr3_nt: TGCGCCAGCACTGAGACTCTACAGGCTCCTGGGGGCTACACCTTC
clone_size: .; j_call: TRBJ1-5; d_call: TRBD1; v_call: TRBV6-5; cdr3_aa: CASRTGISNQPQHF; cdr3_nt: TGTGCCAGCAGGACAGGGATCAGCAATCAGCCCCAGCATTTT
clone_size: .; j_call: TRBJ1-5; d_call: .; v_call: TRBV19; cdr3_aa: CASSPGQSNQPQHF; cdr3_nt: TGTGCCAGTAGTCCCGGACAGAGCAATCAGCCCCAGCATTTT
clone_size: once; j_call: TRBJ2-3; d_call: TRBD2; v_call: TRBV5-4; cdr3_aa: CASSFRLAGGRDTQYF; cdr3_nt: TGTGCCAGCAGCTTTAGACTAGCGGGGGGGCGCGATACGCAGTATTTT
clone_size: .; j_call: TRBJ1-5; d_call: .; v_call: TRBV6-5; cdr3_aa: CASSRTENSNQPQHF; cdr3_nt: TGTGCCAGCAGTCGGACAGAGAATAGCAATCAGCCCCAGCATTTT
clone_size: .; j_call: TRBJ2-1; d_call: TRBD1; v_call: TRBV28; cdr3_aa: CASSLDGQGRHNEQFF; cdr3_nt: TGTGCCAGCAGTTTAGACGGACAGGGGAGGCACAATGAGCAGTTCTTC
clone_size: .; j_call: TRBJ1-2; d_call: .; v_call: TRBV6-5; cdr3_aa: CASSYSGESNYGYTF; cdr3_nt: TGTGCCAGCAGTTACTCTGGGGAGTCAAACTATGGCTACACCTTC
clone_size: .; j_call: TRBJ1-4; d_call: TRBD1; v_call: TRBV5-5; cdr3_aa: CASSPSGTGYGKLFF; cdr3_nt: TGTGCCAGCAGCCCATCCGGGACAGGGTACGGAAAACTGTTTTTT
clone_size: .; j_call: TRBJ1-1; d_call: .; v_call: TRBV30; cdr3_aa: CAWSTGIGTEAFF; cdr3_nt: TGTGCCTGGAGTACAGGGATCGGCACTGAAGCTTTCTTT
clone_size: .; j_call: TRBJ2-5; d_call: TRBD2; v_call: TRBV9; cdr3_aa: CASSPIAGGLRETQYF; cdr3_nt: TGTGCCAGCAGCCCCATAGCGGGGGGCCTTCGGGAGACCCAGTACTTC
clone_size: .; j_call: TRBJ1-1; d_call: .; v_call: TRBV19; cdr3_aa: CASRLPGGAGTEAFF; cdr3_nt: TGTGCCAGCCGCCTTCCGGGGGGCGCTGGCACTGAAGCTTTCTTT
clone_size: .; j_call: TRBJ1-2; d_call: .; v_call: TRBV6-5; cdr3_aa: CASSYGQEVNYGYTF; cdr3_nt: TGTGCCAGCAGTTACGGGCAGGAGGTTAACTATGGCTACACCTTC
clone_size: .; j_call: TRBJ2-2; d_call: TRBD1; v_call: TRBV6-5; cdr3_aa: CASRDRGAELFF; cdr3_nt: TGTGCCAGCAGAGACAGGGGCGCGGAGCTGTTTTTT
clone_size: .; j_call: TRBJ1-2; d_call: .; v_call: TRBV25-1; cdr3_aa: CASSESRANYGYTF; cdr3_nt: TGTGCCAGCAGTGAATCCAGGGCTAACTATGGCTACACCTTC
clone_size: .; j_call: TRBJ1-3; d_call: .; v_call: TRBV7-6; cdr3_aa: CASSLAPQESSGNTIYF; cdr3_nt: TGTGCCAGCAGCTTAGCCCCACAGGAGTCCTCTGGAAACACCATATATTTT
clone_size: .; j_call: TRBJ1-3; d_call: .; v_call: TRBV5-6; cdr3_aa: CASSFGASSGNTIYF; cdr3_nt: TGTGCCAGCAGCTTCGGTGCCTCCTCTGGAAACACCATATATTTT
clone_size: .; j_call: TRBJ2-5; d_call: .; v_call: TRBV19; cdr3_aa: CASTPGRGETQYF; cdr3_nt: TGTGCCAGTACCCCAGGGAGGGGGGAGACCCAGTACTTC
clone_size: .; j_call: TRBJ2-1; d_call: .; v_call: TRBV9; cdr3_aa: CASSAPGKGYNEQFF; cdr3_nt: TGTGCCAGCAGCGCCCCAGGGAAGGGATACAATGAGCAGTTCTTC
clone_size: .; j_call: TRBJ2-1; d_call: TRBD2; v_call: TRBV5-1; cdr3_aa: CASSLPSGGAWDEQFF; cdr3_nt: TGCGCCAGCAGCTTGCCCAGCGGGGGGGCCTGGGATGAGCAGTTCTTC
clone_size: few; j_call: TRBJ2-2; d_call: .; v_call: TRBV15; cdr3_aa: CATSRDGDLTGELFF; cdr3_nt: TGTGCCACCAGCAGAGATGGGGACTTGACCGGGGAGCTGTTTTTT
clone_size: .; j_call: TRBJ1-5; d_call: .; v_call: TRBV7-6; cdr3_aa: CASSSLGSEAQHF; cdr3_nt: TGTGCCAGCAGCTCCCTAGGGAGCGAAGCCCAGCATTTT
clone_size: .; j_call: TRBJ1-1; d_call: TRBD1; v_call: TRBV7-2; cdr3_aa: CASSLKNTGGARTEAFF; cdr3_nt: TGTGCCAGCAGCTTAAAAAACACAGGGGGCGCAAGGACTGAAGCTTTCTTT
clone_size: few; j_call: TRBJ1-2; d_call: .; v_call: TRBV10-3; cdr3_aa: CAISEWSEDGYTF; cdr3_nt: TGTGCCATCAGTGAATGGAGTGAGGATGGCTACACCTTC
clone_size: .; j_call: TRBJ2-1; d_call: .; v_call: TRBV11-2; cdr3_aa: CASSPGPQGNSYNEQFF; cdr3_nt: TGTGCCAGCAGCCCAGGGCCCCAGGGGAACTCCTACAATGAGCAGTTCTTC
clone_size: .; j_call: TRBJ2-5; d_call: TRBD2; v_call: TRBV28; cdr3_aa: CASSLSASGGAETQYF; cdr3_nt: TGTGCCAGCAGTTTATCCGCTAGCGGGGGGGCAGAGACCCAGTACTTC
clone_size: .; j_call: TRBJ2-5; d_call: TRBD1; v_call: TRBV19; cdr3_aa: CASSIDPGQVQETQYF; cdr3_nt: TGTGCCAGTAGTATAGATCCAGGACAGGTGCAAGAGACCCAGTACTTC
clone_size: .; j_call: TRBJ1-2; d_call: TRBD1; v_call: TRBV12-3/TRBV12-4; cdr3_aa: CASSPGTDNGYTF; cdr3_nt: TGTGCCAGCAGCCCTGGGACAGACAATGGCTACACCTTC
clone_size: .; j_call: TRBJ2-6; d_call: .; v_call: TRBV25-1; cdr3_aa: CASSDSPDTVLTF; cdr3_nt: TGTGCCAGCAGCGACAGCCCTGACACCGTCCTGACTTTC
clone_size: .; j_call: TRBJ1-5; d_call: TRBD1; v_call: TRBV28; cdr3_aa: CASSDRVGQPQHF; cdr3_nt: TGTGCCAGCAGCGACAGGGTCGGTCAGCCCCAGCATTTT
clone_size: .; j_call: TRBJ1-2; d_call: .; v_call: TRBV7-3; cdr3_aa: CASSRGVDYGYTF; cdr3_nt: TGTGCCAGCAGCCGCGGAGTAGACTATGGCTACACCTTC
clone_size: few; j_call: TRBJ2-1; d_call: TRBD2; v_call: TRBV10-3; cdr3_aa: CAISLGGLEFNEQFF; cdr3_nt: TGTGCCATCAGTCTCGGGGGACTAGAGTTCAATGAGCAGTTCTTC
clone_size: .; j_call: TRBJ2-7; d_call: TRBD2; v_call: TRBV11-3; cdr3_aa: CASSSPTSGGFGEQYF; cdr3_nt: TGTGCCAGCAGCTCGCCTACTAGCGGGGGGTTCGGCGAGCAGTACTTC
clone_size: .; j_call: TRBJ2-5; d_call: .; v_call: TRBV7-9; cdr3_aa: CASSLGTVQETQYF; cdr3_nt: TGTGCCAGCAGCTTAGGGACAGTCCAAGAGACCCAGTACTTC
clone_size: .; j_call: TRBJ2-3; d_call: .; v_call: TRBV2; cdr3_aa: CASSYSTDTQYF; cdr3_nt: TGTGCCAGCAGTTATAGCACAGATACGCAGTATTTT
clone_size: once; j_call: TRBJ2-3; d_call: TRBD2; v_call: TRBV4-3; cdr3_aa: CASSPGTSGGLRTDTQYF; cdr3_nt: TGCGCCAGCAGCCCGGGGACTAGCGGGGGCCTTCGCACAGATACGCAGTATTTT
clone_size: .; j_call: TRBJ2-5; d_call: .; v_call: TRBV7-9; cdr3_aa: CASSSTEETQYF; cdr3_nt: TGTGCCAGCAGCTCAACTGAAGAGACCCAGTACTTC
clone_size: .; j_call: TRBJ1-2; d_call: .; v_call: TRBV10-3; cdr3_aa: CAISDPKRAYGYTF; cdr3_nt: TGTGCCATCAGTGATCCCAAGAGAGCCTATGGCTACACCTTC
clone_size: .; j_call: TRBJ1-2; d_call: TRBD1; v_call: TRBV7-2; cdr3_aa: CASSTSSGTGYGYTF; cdr3_nt: TGTGCCAGCAGCACATCATCCGGGACAGGGTATGGCTACACCTTC
clone_size: .; j_call: TRBJ1-2; d_call: .; v_call: TRBV5-8; cdr3_aa: CASSLSRAAGYTF; cdr3_nt: TGTGCCAGCAGCTTGAGCAGGGCGGCTGGCTACACCTTC
clone_size: .; j_call: TRBJ1-2; d_call: TRBD1; v_call: TRBV7-2; cdr3_aa: CASSTRQGAGYTF; cdr3_nt: TGTGCCAGCAGCACAAGACAGGGGGCTGGCTACACCTTC
clone_size: .; j_call: TRBJ2-7; d_call: .; v_call: TRBV2; cdr3_aa: CASSADIFYEQYF; cdr3_nt: TGTGCCAGCAGTGCGGACATTTTCTACGAGCAGTACTTC
clone_size: .; j_call: TRBJ1-5; d_call: .; v_call: TRBV28; cdr3_aa: CASGWGGLGNQPQHF; cdr3_nt: TGTGCCAGCGGATGGGGGGGACTAGGCAATCAGCCCCAGCATTTT
clone_size: .; j_call: TRBJ2-3; d_call: .; v_call: TRBV10-1; cdr3_aa: CASGGSNTDTQYF; cdr3_nt: TGCGCCAGCGGGGGCTCCAACACAGATACGCAGTATTTT
clone_size: few; j_call: TRBJ1-5; d_call: .; v_call: TRBV24-1; cdr3_aa: CATSDGSVNQPQHF; cdr3_nt: TGTGCCACCAGTGATGGCTCAGTCAACCAGCCCCAGCATTTT
clone_size: .; j_call: TRBJ2-2; d_call: .; v_call: TRBV5-1; cdr3_aa: CASSLAPTGNTGELFF; cdr3_nt: TGCGCCAGCAGCTTGGCTCCCACAGGGAACACCGGGGAGCTGTTTTTT
clone_size: few; j_call: TRBJ1-2; d_call: .; v_call: TRBV27; cdr3_aa: CASSLSRDFYGYTF; cdr3_nt: TGTGCCAGCAGTTTATCCCGGGACTTCTATGGCTACACCTTC
clone_size: .; j_call: TRBJ1-1; d_call: .; v_call: TRBV30; cdr3_aa: CAWIRGRDNMNTEAFF; cdr3_nt: TGTGCCTGGATAAGGGGCAGGGACAACATGAACACTGAAGCTTTCTTT
clone_size: .; j_call: TRBJ1-5; d_call: .; v_call: TRBV6-5; cdr3_aa: CASSYGAQGQPQHF; cdr3_nt: TGTGCCAGCAGTTATGGTGCTCAGGGCCAGCCCCAGCATTTT
clone_size: .; j_call: TRBJ1-5; d_call: .; v_call: TRBV19; cdr3_aa: CASSIGGNQPQHF; cdr3_nt: TGTGCCAGTAGTATTGGAGGGAATCAGCCCCAGCATTTT
clone_size: .; j_call: TRBJ2-2; d_call: TRBD2; v_call: TRBV29-1; cdr3_aa: CTVAGGRGDGELFF; cdr3_nt: TGCACCGTAGCGGGGGGGCGGGGCGACGGGGAGCTGTTTTTT
clone_size: .; j_call: TRBJ1-5; d_call: .; v_call: TRBV19; cdr3_aa: CASSIRHFQDSNQPQHF; cdr3_nt: TGTGCCAGTAGTATCCGACATTTTCAGGATAGCAATCAGCCCCAGCATTTT
clone_size: .; j_call: TRBJ1-1; d_call: .; v_call: TRBV19; cdr3_aa: CASSIQGVGNTEAFF; cdr3_nt: TGTGCCAGTAGTATCCAAGGAGTCGGAAACACTGAAGCTTTCTTT